This T cell receptor beta chain was obtained from a study of CD8+ T cells in alopecia areata. General study findings and limits: Shared TCR sequences were less clear between patients than in mice, possibly partly from HLA diversity. Lesional tissue from the scalp (especially in alopecia totalis/universalis) showed higher clonality than normal scalp. As there was one nonresponder, how baseline CD8+ expansion relates to response remains uncertain.

In each case, RNA was isolated and then reverse transcribed into cDNA as the sequencing template. The data were produced by immunoSEQ multiplex PCR, yet TCRdb's version contains in-frame clones alone and is incomplete. This table holds over 95,000 clones, 45% to 65% found once. V was trimmed by 5 bases and J by 4 bases, leaving 13 bases between them. CDR3 size: 13 residues. CDR1 SQVTM and CDR2 ANQGSEA come from the germline V gene. This clone was seen a few times. Its antigen remains unidentified. Sample treatment: oral pan-JAK inhibitor, 5-10 mg twice daily. Both CD4+ and CD8+ T cells were separated by sorting PBMCs.

The sample was CD4+ T cells sorted from blood, taken at week 24, from a patient treated with tofacitinib. The receptor was isolated from a human donor with alopecia areata. The chain employs TRBV29-1 and TRBJ2-3, with D perhaps TRBD1 (6 bases). CDR3 coding DNA: TGCAGCGTTACAGGGAAGAGCGCAGATACGCAGTATTTT. Amino acids: CSVTGKSADTQYF.